This TCR beta chain was captured in a study of blood T cell repertoires in COVID-19. Study-level background: Acute and convalescent COVID-19 specimens originated in the United States, Italy and Spain. PBMCs, B-cell-depleted T cells, or T cells provided the cDNA or gDNA that made up the material.

Original analysis: Quantification of nucleated cells was approximated via reference gene primer amplification. The repertoire was sequenced with immunoSEQ multiplex PCR; TCRdb's copy has only in-frame clones and lacks some. V and J calls and clone size come straight from that table; D and trimming were deduced from the DNA. Among 300,000 or so clones listed, about 90% were seen once. The sequenced sample was peripheral blood. This TCR came from a woman aged 40 to 49 with acute or convalescent COVID-19.

The CDR3 sequence: CSVAQGAGEAFF. CDR3 nucleotide sequence: TGCAGCGTTGCACAGGGGGCGGGTGAAGCTTTCTTT. The chain uses TRBV29-1 and TRBJ1-1, with 9 nucleotides matching TRBD1. The CDR3 extends over 12 amino acids. Germline V gene data show CDR1 as SQVTM and CDR2 as ANQGSEA. Germline trimming cut 4 bases from V and 7 bases from J; bases unmatched to any gene: 4. The entire variable domain, with the rest obtained from reference TRBV29-1 and TRBJ1-1, is as follows: SAVISQKPSRDICQRGTSLTIQCQVDSQVTMMFWYRQQPGQSLTLIATANQGSEATYESGFVIDKFPISRPNLTFSTLTVSNMSPEDSSIYLCSVAQGAGEAFFGQGTRLTVV.